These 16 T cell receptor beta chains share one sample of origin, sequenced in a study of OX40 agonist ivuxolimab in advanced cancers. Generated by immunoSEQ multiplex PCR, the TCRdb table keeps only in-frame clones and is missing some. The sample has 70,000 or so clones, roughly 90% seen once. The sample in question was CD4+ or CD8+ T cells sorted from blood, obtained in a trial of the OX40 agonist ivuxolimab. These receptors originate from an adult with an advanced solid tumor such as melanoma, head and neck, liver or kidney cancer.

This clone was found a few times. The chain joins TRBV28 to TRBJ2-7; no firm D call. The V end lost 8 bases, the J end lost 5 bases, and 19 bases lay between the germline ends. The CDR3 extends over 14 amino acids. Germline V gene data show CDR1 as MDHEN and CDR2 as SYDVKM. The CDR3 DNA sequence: TGTGCCAGCCGTCGGCCCGGCGAAATCCACGAGCAGTACTTC. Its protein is CASRRPGEIHEQYF. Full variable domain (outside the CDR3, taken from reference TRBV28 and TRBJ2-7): DVKVTQSSRYLVKRTGEKVFLECVQDMDHENMFWYRQDPGLGLRLIYFSYDVKMKEKGDIPEGYSVSREKKERFSLILESASTNQTSMYLCASRRPGEIHEQYFGPGTRLTVT.

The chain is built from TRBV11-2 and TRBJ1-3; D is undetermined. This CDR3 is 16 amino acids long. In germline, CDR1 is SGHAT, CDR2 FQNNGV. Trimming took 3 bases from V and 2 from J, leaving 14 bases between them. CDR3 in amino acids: CASSFRRQAPGNTIYF. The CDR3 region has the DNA TGTGCCAGCAGCTTTAGACGCCAAGCCCCTGGAAACACCATATATTTT.

The chain's CDR3 is CASSLHSTGANEQFF. Here the CDR3 DNA reads TGTGCCAGCAGTCTTCACTCGACAGGGGCTAATGAGCAGTTCTTC. The chain uses TRBV4-2 and TRBJ2-1, with 8 bases lining up with TRBD1. The V gene's germline CDR1 is LGHNA and CDR2 YNFKEQ. The CDR3 has 15 residues. Trimming cost V 6 bases and J 7 bases; bases outside gene matches: 11.

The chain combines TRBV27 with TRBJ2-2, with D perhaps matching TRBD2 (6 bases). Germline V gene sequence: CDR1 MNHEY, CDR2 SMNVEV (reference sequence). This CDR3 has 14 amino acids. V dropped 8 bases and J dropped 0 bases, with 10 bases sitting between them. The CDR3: CASGGLTNTGELFF. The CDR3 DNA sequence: TGTGCCAGCGGGGGGTTGACGAACACCGGGGAGCTGTTTTTT.

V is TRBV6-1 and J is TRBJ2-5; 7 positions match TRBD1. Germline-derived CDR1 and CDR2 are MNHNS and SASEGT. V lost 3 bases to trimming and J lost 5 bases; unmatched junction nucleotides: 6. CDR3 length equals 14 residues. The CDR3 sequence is CASSEAGGMETQYF. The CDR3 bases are TGTGCCAGCAGTGAGGCAGGGGGAATGGAGACCCAGTACTTC.

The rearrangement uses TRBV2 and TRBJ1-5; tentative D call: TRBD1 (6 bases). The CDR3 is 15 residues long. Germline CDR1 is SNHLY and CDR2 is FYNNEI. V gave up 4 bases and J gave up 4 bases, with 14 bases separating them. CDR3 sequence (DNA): TGTGCCAGCAGTGTACAAGGGGGGGGTAATCAGCCCCAGCATTTT. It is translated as CASSVQGGGNQPQHF.

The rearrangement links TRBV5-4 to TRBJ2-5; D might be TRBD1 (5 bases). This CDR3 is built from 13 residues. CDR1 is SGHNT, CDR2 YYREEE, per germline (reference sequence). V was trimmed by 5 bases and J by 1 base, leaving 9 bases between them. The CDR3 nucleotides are TGTGCCAGCAGTCCCGACAGCCAAGAGACCCAGTACTTC. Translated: CASSPDSQETQYF.

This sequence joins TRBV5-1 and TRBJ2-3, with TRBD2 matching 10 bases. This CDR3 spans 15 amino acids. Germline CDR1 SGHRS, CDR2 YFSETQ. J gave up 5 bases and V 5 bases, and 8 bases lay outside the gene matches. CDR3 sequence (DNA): TGCGCCAGCAGTGCCGGAGCGGGAGGGATAGATACGCAGTATTTT. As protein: CASSAGAGGIDTQYF. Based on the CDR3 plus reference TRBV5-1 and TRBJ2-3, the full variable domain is KAGVTQTPRYLIKTRGQQVTLSCSPISGHRSVSWYQQTPGQGLQFLFEYFSETQRNKGNFPGRFSGRQFSNSRSEMNVSTLELGDSALYLCASSAGAGGIDTQYFGPGTRLTVL.

The CDR3 coding sequence is TGTGCCAGCAGTTTGACTGAAAAACTGTTTTTT. Translating it yields CASSLTEKLFF. The rearrangement uses TRBV28 and TRBJ1-4; D unclear. V lost 3 bases and J lost 7, with 3 bases in between. CDR1 MDHEN and CDR2 SYDVKM come from the germline V gene. The CDR3 runs to 11 residues.

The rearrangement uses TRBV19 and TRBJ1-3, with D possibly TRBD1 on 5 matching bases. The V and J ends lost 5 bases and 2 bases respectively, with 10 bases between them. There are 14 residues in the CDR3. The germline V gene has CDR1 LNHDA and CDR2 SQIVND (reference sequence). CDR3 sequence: CASSSQGTGNTIYF. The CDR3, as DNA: TGTGCCAGTAGTTCCCAGGGAACTGGAAACACCATATATTTT.

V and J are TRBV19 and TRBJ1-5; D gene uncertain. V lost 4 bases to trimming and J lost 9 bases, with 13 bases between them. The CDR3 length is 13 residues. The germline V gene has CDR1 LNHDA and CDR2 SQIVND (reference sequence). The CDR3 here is CASSTGSLGPQHF. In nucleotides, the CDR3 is TGTGCCAGTAGTACCGGGAGCCTTGGGCCCCAGCATTTT.

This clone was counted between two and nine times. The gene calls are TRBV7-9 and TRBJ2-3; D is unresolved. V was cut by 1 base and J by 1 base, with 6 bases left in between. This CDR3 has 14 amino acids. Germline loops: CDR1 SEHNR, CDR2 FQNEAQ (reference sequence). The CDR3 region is CASSLGEGTDTQYF. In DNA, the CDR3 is TGTGCCAGCAGCTTAGGTGAGGGCACAGATACGCAGTATTTT.

CDR3 protein: CASSGYEAFF. In nucleotides, the CDR3 is TGTGCCAGCAGTGGGTATGAAGCTTTCTTT. J is TRBJ1-1 and V is TRBV21-1. TRBV21-1 corresponds to a pseudogene. The CDR3 is 10 amino acids.

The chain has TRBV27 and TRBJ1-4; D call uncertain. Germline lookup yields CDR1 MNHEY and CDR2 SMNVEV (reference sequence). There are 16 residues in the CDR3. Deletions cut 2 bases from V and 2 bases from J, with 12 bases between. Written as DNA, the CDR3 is TGTGCCAGCAGTTTAAATCCCTTCGATACTAATGAAAAACTGTTTTTT. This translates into CASSLNPFDTNEKLFF.

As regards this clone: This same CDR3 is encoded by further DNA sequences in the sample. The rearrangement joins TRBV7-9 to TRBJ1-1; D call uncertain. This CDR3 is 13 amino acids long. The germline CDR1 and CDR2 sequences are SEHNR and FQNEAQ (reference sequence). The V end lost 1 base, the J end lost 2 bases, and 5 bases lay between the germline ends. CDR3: CASSLGRNTEAFF. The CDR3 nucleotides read TGTGCCAGCAGCTTAGGGAGAAACACTGAAGCTTTCTTT.

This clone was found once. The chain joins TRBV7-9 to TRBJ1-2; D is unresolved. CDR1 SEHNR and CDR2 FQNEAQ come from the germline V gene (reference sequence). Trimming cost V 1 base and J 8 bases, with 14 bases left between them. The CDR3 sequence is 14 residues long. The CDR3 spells CASSLGQALGGYTF. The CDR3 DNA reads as TGTGCCAGCAGCTTAGGGCAGGCCCTAGGGGGCTACACCTTC.